This record concerns one T cell receptor beta chain sequence. The data were taken from a study of blood T cell repertoires in COVID-19. V lost 4 bases and J 7 bases, leaving 22 bases between the germline ends. The CDR3 sequence is 16 residues long. Germline CDR1 reads MNHNS; CDR2 reads SASEGT. Generated by immunoSEQ multiplex PCR, the TCRdb table keeps only in-frame clones and is missing some. The sample contains roughly 57,000 clones, roughly 79% of which appear only once. V and J are TRBV6-1 and TRBJ1-2, with D possibly matching TRBD1 (6 bases). The TCR was taken from a man aged 55 to 69 with acute or convalescent COVID-19. The sequencing input was peripheral blood. CDR3 DNA sequence: TGTGCCAGCAGTGTCTCAGGGGCCTGGGAGGGAGTTGGCTACACCTTC. Its translation is CASSVSGAWEGVGYTF.